This is a list of T cell receptor beta chains from one sample in a study of shared clonotypes between healthy human individuals. Sequencing was performed with immunoSEQ multiplex PCR; in TCRdb, only in-frame clones are kept and a portion is missing. The table records more than 2 million clones, about 95% of them present only once. Sequencing input: naive CD8+ T cells sorted from blood. The source of these receptors is a man aged 18-30 years in good health. CDR3s leave out the opening cysteine and the closing phenylalanine or tryptophan.

TRBV6-5	TRBJ1-1	12	ASSYVQGSVEAF
TRBV6-5	TRBJ1-2	12	ASSYLTGWDGYT
TRBV4-1	TRBJ2-2	14	ASSQEGTYYTGELF
TRBV29-1	TRBJ1-2	11	SVERQGNYGYT
TRBV2	TRBJ2-7	12	ASSDPGPRLEQY
TRBV28	TRBJ1-4	12	ASTTLPYEEKLF
TRBV9	TRBJ2-6	15	ASSVGDSFSGANVLT
TRBV27	TRBJ2-1	9	ASSLGREQF
TRBV11-2	TRBJ2-7	10	ASSLVGRPGL
TRBV19	TRBJ1-1	13	ASSITDRASTEAF
TRBV11-2	TRBJ2-7	13	ASSRQDSPYNEQY
TRBV4-3	TRBJ2-7	11	ASSQGLEFEQY
TRBV28	TRBJ1-1	12	ASSWGRMNTEAF
TRBV5-1	TRBJ1-3	10	ASSLYGNTIY
TRBV5-4	TRBJ2-3	10	ASSLGWDTQY
TRBV11-1	TRBJ2-7	12	ASSAGEQPNEQY
TRBV7-9	TRBJ2-7	13	ASSFGLAGSYEQY
TRBV10-3	TRBJ2-7	12	AITEAGRVGEQY
TRBV9	TRBJ1-3	13	ASSMTGSSGNTIY
TRBV11-1	TRBJ1-1	12	ASRAGQGYTEAF
TRBV5-1	TRBJ1-1	11	ASSEQGSTEAF
TRBV27	TRBJ2-7	13	ASSLTGLVSHEQY
TRBV4-3	TRBJ1-6	12	ASSQDLYNSPLH
TRBV27	TRBJ2-7	10	ASSFPGQVEY
TRBV5-5	TRBJ1-1	14	ASSLGQGASNTEAF
TRBV4-3	TRBJ2-6	20	ASSPRLAGRDIGGSGANVLT
TRBV6-5	TRBJ1-1	11	ASSPGGVTEAF
TRBV7-9	TRBJ2-3	16	ASSFRPPLAQITDTQY
TRBV7-8	TRBJ1-2	12	ASSLEDGVYGYT
TRBV28	TRBJ2-2	12	ASMERGNTGELF
TRBV7-9	TRBJ2-1	13	ASSAQGFSYNEQF
TRBV7-9	TRBJ1-5	11	ASAEGGDQPQH
TRBV4-1	TRBJ2-7	16	ASSQDPGAGGLSYEQY
TRBV29-1	TRBJ2-1	13	SVEGTDISYNEQF
TRBV9	TRBJ2-7	12	ASSSGGPSYEQY
TRBV5-6	TRBJ2-7	12	ASNELAGRYEQY
TRBV11-3	TRBJ2-1	14	ASSGAGTGVLDEQF
TRBV5-4	TRBJ2-5	10	ASSLGPSTQY
TRBV19	TRBJ1-6	12	ASSLQGVNSPLH
TRBV9	TRBJ2-1	14	ASSVGDRELYNEQF
TRBV28	TRBJ2-2	12	ASNWFANTGELF
TRBV7-9	TRBJ2-3	14	ASSLFRGGSTDTQY
TRBV9	TRBJ2-7	13	ASSLQGNVGYEQY
TRBV6-6	TRBJ2-7	10	ASWEGAYEQY
TRBV7-3	TRBJ2-1	10	ASSFRVNEQF
TRBV5-4	TRBJ1-2	12	ASSFSPADYGYT
TRBV5-6	TRBJ2-3	11	ASSLGDTDTQY
TRBV5-6	TRBJ2-3	15	ASSPGDGSESTDTQY